This T cell receptor beta chain comes out of a study of blood T cell repertoires in COVID-19. In its sample, this clone ranks as medium-sized. The repertoire was sequenced with immunoSEQ multiplex PCR; TCRdb's copy has only in-frame clones and lacks some. This sample has about 10,000 clones; about 90% occur once, and the top ten carry 9.5% to 13%. J lost 6 bases, V lost 2 bases, and 5 bases had no gene match. The CDR3 extends over 14 amino acids. Germline loops: CDR1 LGHDT, CDR2 YNNKEL (reference sequence). Sequenced material: peripheral blood. The TCR was taken from a human donor in a cohort sampled during active COVID-19. The chain links TRBV3-1 (or the pseudogene TRBV3-2) to TRBJ2-3; 7 bases agree with TRBD2. The CDR3 region is CASSQLGGLDTQYF. The CDR3, as DNA: TGTGCCAGCAGCCAACTCGGGGGGTTGGATACGCAGTATTTT.